This T cell receptor (beta chain) emerged from a study of shared clonotypes between healthy human individuals. Naive CD8 cells lacked CD45RO, underwent positive selection for CCR7 and left out terminally differentiated effector memory CD45RA+ cells. On this clone: Its antigen is not identified.

Study conclusions and caveats: Rarefaction curves obtained for sorted subsets showed sequencing incomplete despite large depth. Generally, estimated richness proved larger in naive subsets than it did in memory subsets.

The CDR3 length is 10 residues. V was trimmed by 8 bases and J by 9 bases, leaving 8 bases between them. The germline V gene has CDR1 SNHLY and CDR2 FYNNEI. In the authors' methods: Filtering of immunoSEQ junctional sequences could not match full-length read filtering. Only in-frame clones appear in the TCRdb table, and some are missing; sequencing was by immunoSEQ multiplex PCR. The DNA was the basis for D and trimming; V, J and clone size are from that table. The sample yields about 1.9 million clones, just over 90% seen once. The rearrangement uses TRBV2 and TRBJ2-1; no definite D call. This clonotype originated in a man between 18 and 29 years old in good health. Some clones in this sample may be carry-over from other donors' samples. Sequenced sample: naive CD8+ T cells from PBMCs. CDR3 DNA sequence: TGTGCCAGCTATAGTCTTGAGCAGTTCTTC. Its protein is CASYSLEQFF.